This record concerns one T cell receptor beta chain sequence. Its antigen is currently not known. Base qualities are not at hand, and no much larger clone is one base apart. The data originate from a study of CD8+ T cells in alopecia areata (dated by TCRdb to 2016 to 2019). Describing the broader study: Treated patients were enrolled in an open-label pilot trial of oral tofacitinib, 5 to 10 mg twice daily, for moderate-to-severe alopecia areata. On the human side, TCRbeta sequencing was run on scalp tissue and on sorted CD4+ and CD8+ peripheral blood T cells from healthy controls and from alopecia areata patients with either patchy or totalis/universalis disease. Scalp clonality was compared across normal scalp (n=4), patchy alopecia areata scalp (n=8), and alopecia totalis/universalis scalp (n=8). In treated patients, disease severity was measured using the SALT score, which gives the percentage of scalp surface area affected. Tofacitinib was administered for 6 to 18 months, and 6 months of follow-up off drug were then conducted to assess delayed response and recurrence. TCRbeta CDR3 regions were amplified by immunoSEQ multiplex PCR with 35 Vbeta forward and 13 Jbeta reverse primers. RNA was obtained with the PAXgene miRNA kit for fixed scalp, the miRNeasy kit for PBMCs, and the RNeasy kit for mouse skin. Tofacitinib-treated patients had biopsies at baseline and at 4 and 24 weeks of treatment, with a later scalp biopsy in several patients. High-throughput TCRbeta sequencing was used to examine T cell clonal expansion in alopecia areata in both the C3H/HeJ mouse model and human patients. Study-wide findings and limitations: Higher clonality and more expanded CD8+ clones were observed in lesional scalp than in normal scalp, particularly in alopecia totalis/universalis, a finding suggestive of antigenic drive. With tofacitinib, both scalp clonality and the number of expanded CD8+ clones among the top 100 scalp clones went down significantly. TCR sequences shared between patients were less clear than in mice, possibly partly because of HLA diversity in the patient population. During tofacitinib treatment, many expanded lesional clones stuck around in both scalp and blood, and this persistence may partly explain why relapse happens after treatment is stopped. Unlike mouse skin, where gammadelta T cells dominate, normal human skin contains resident alphabeta T cells that get sequenced too, which complicates analysis of the scalp TCR repertoire. The treated cohort was small, with a single nonresponder, so links between baseline CD8+ expansion and response need larger studies.

The intended sense of this specimen's time point label: roughly 26 weeks on oral tofacitinib. Per the publication, the treatment or condition label means: oral pan-JAK inhibitor, 5-10 mg twice daily. Lesional scalp punch biopsies and peripheral blood were collected from alopecia areata patients. After PBMCs were isolated by density centrifugation and stained for CD3, CD4 and CD8, a FACSAria was used to sort CD4+ and CD8+ T cells. The CDR3 starts with the cysteine, ends with the phenylalanine, and has 18 residues. Of the read, only the CDR3 DNA is kept; its 54 bases are in frame from base 1. Here V drops 2 bases and J drops 0 bases, and the junction holds 10 bases not matched to any gene. Per the germline V gene, SGHTA is the CDR1 and FQGNSA is the CDR2. The library was produced with the immunoSEQ multiplex PCR assay. RNA was extracted from all samples and reverse transcribed into cDNA, which served as template for TCR sequencing. SuperScript III was used for first-strand cDNA synthesis, primed with a 2:1 mix of oligo-dT and random hexamers. Amplification bias was assessed with a synthetic immune receptor repertoire, and residual bias was removed computationally. Per the authors' processing: Raw reads were preprocessed to remove errors, and CDR3 was defined by IMGT conventions from the conserved cysteine to phenylalanine. Clonality was calculated as 1 minus Shannon entropy normalized by log2 of the number of productive unique TCRs. Scalp TCRbeta sequences were cross-referenced with sorted blood CD4 and CD8 repertoires so that the CD4 or CD8 identity of scalp clones could be inferred. Entries here come from immuneACCESS through TCRdb and include only in-frame sequences with V and J called. Some clones fail to appear in such tables; in the studies checked, an unresolved V gene covers under half of the shortfall, and the cause of the remainder is unknown. V, J and clone size derive from that table, while D and trimming were established from the DNA sequence. The sample table lists about 110,000 clones, around 83% of them with a count of one. Of the sample, over 20% is held by the ten largest clones.

This TCR derives from a human donor with alopecia areata. Sequencing used CD8+ T cells sorted from blood, obtained at week 24, from a patient treated with tofacitinib. This chain is built from TRBV7-2 and TRBJ2-3, and 8 junctional nucleotides match TRBD2. The CDR3 here reads CASSLTERGTLSTDTQYF. The nucleotide sequence is given as TGTGCCAGCAGCTTAACCGAGCGGGGGACACTAAGCACAGATACGCAGTATTTT.